This T cell receptor (beta chain) was found in a study of shared clonotypes between healthy human individuals. General study results and limits: All-four-donor shared clonotypes had higher generation probabilities than non-shared clonotypes did.

Germline V gene sequence: CDR1 SEHNR, CDR2 FQNEAQ (reference sequence). V lost 4 bases to trimming and J lost 5 bases; unmatched junction nucleotides: 6. CDR3 length: 14 residues. Some 27,000 T cell genomes, or around 180 ng DNA, went into the sorted-subset replicate PCRs. Some clones are missing from TCRdb's copy, which holds only in-frame ones; the method was immunoSEQ multiplex PCR. Among about 2.5 million clones listed, around 92% were seen once. Concerning this clone itself: Its antigen is currently unknown.

The sequenced material came from naive CD4+ T cells from PBMCs. As to subset: CD45RA+ positively selected. This receptor was obtained from a man between 18 and 35 years old in good health. Some clones in this sample may be carry-over from other donors' samples. The rearrangement uses TRBV7-9 and TRBJ1-2; 8 bases agree with TRBD1. CDR3 loop: CASSSDRGLYGYTF. The CDR3 nucleotides read TGTGCCAGCAGCTCCGACAGGGGTTTATATGGCTACACCTTC.